These 15 T cell receptor beta chains share one sample of origin, sequenced in a study of blood T cell repertoires in COVID-19. Profiling relied on immunoSEQ multiplex PCR, and the TCRdb table lists in-frame clones only, not all of them. This sample carries hundreds of thousands of clones, 81% of them seen once, and the ten largest clones take 7.5%. Sample: peripheral blood. Receptors originate from a woman aged 80 or over with COVID-19, enrolled during active disease.

The V gene is TRBV29-1, the J gene TRBJ1-1; D possibly corresponds to TRBD1 (6 bases). CDR1 and CDR2 (germline): SQVTM, ANQGSEA. The CDR3 loop spans 13 amino acids. V lost 3 bases, J lost 4 bases, and 12 bases lay in between. CDR3 sequence: CSVDLGQSTEAFF. The CDR3 region has the DNA TGCAGCGTTGATCTCGGACAGTCCACTGAAGCTTTCTTT.

V gene TRBV2 combines with J gene TRBJ1-1; D unresolved. Germline CDR1 reads SNHLY; CDR2 reads FYNNEI. CDR3 length equals 13 residues. The V end lost 4 bases, the J end lost 1 base, and 7 bases lay between the germline ends. CDR3 loop: CASSVAGNTEAFF. The CDR3 DNA reads as TGTGCCAGCAGTGTGGCAGGGAACACTGAAGCTTTCTTT.

J is TRBJ1-2 and V is TRBV19; TRBD1 matches at 10 bases. Germline CDR1 and CDR2: LNHDA and SQIVND (reference sequence). This CDR3 is 16 amino acids long. Trimming at V came to 1 base and at J to 6 bases, leaving 8 bases not matched to a gene. The CDR3 bases are TGTGCCAGTAGTATAGGCCGGACAGGGGGGAGCAATGGCTACACCTTC. This encodes CASSIGRTGGSNGYTF.

The V gene is TRBV5-1, the J gene TRBJ1-1; the D gene is possibly TRBD1 (5 bases). The germline V gene encodes CDR1 SGHRS and CDR2 YFSETQ. V was clipped by 9 bases and J by 10 bases, with 31 bases between them. The CDR3 is 16 residues long. The CDR3 sequence is CATSQGGLSEAEVAFF. CDR3 sequence (DNA): TGCGCCACCTCTCAGGGAGGGCTATCCGAGGCCGAGGTAGCTTTCTTT.

This rearrangement joins TRBV5-4 to TRBJ2-3; TRBD2 matches at 9 bases. Germline trimming cut 0 bases from V and 5 bases from J; bases unmatched to any gene: 4. The germline CDR1 and CDR2 sequences are SGHNT and YYREEE (reference sequence). This CDR3 has 15 amino acids. This CDR3 is CASSLGLAGQDTQYF. The CDR3 bases are TGTGCCAGCAGCTTGGGGCTAGCGGGGCAAGATACGCAGTATTTT.

This chain connects TRBV24-1 to TRBJ2-1; 10 bases line up with TRBD2. The germline V gene has CDR1 KGHDR and CDR2 SFDVKD. Trimming took 9 bases from V and 7 from J; bases not matched to a gene: 14. CDR3 length: 16 residues. The CDR3 reads CATGDPVAGGLNEQFF. The CDR3 coding sequence is TGTGCCACCGGGGACCCCGTAGCGGGAGGCTTGAATGAGCAGTTCTTC.

This clone is deemed medium-sized. This chain connects TRBV4-1 to TRBJ1-1; D remains ambiguous. This CDR3 is built from 15 residues. The V and J ends lost 0 bases and 6 bases respectively, with 14 bases between them. Germline V gene lookup returns CDR1 MGHRA and CDR2 YSYEKL. The CDR3 nucleotides are TGCGCCAGCAGCCAAGACCCGGGTAGTTGGGCTGAAGCTTTCTTT. Its translation is CASSQDPGSWAEAFF.

The chain joins TRBV5-1 to TRBJ1-2; no reliable D call. The CDR3 contains 15 residues. Trimming took off 0 bases at V and 2 bases at J, with 11 bases between the two ends. Germline V gene sequence: CDR1 SGHRS, CDR2 YFSETQ. CDR3 nucleotide sequence: TGCGCCAGCAGCTTGGACCGGTGGAGCAACTATGGCTACACCTTC. This gives the protein CASSLDRWSNYGYTF.

This chain joins TRBV5-1 and TRBJ1-2; 7 nucleotides align to TRBD1. This CDR3 comprises 14 residues. From germline, CDR1 is SGHRS and CDR2 YFSETQ. V dropped 5 bases and J dropped 2; count of bases not matched to a gene: 6. The CDR3 region is CASRKIQGNYGYTF. The CDR3 coding sequence is TGCGCCAGCAGGAAAATACAGGGGAACTATGGCTACACCTTC.

This clone was counted a few times. This chain uses TRBV9 with TRBJ1-4, with D unresolved. The CDR3 is made up of 17 amino acids. Trimming shortened V by 0 bases and J by 5 bases, and 17 bases separated the two germline ends. The V gene's germline CDR1 is SGDLS and CDR2 YYNGEE. CDR3: CASSVGRGSTLNEKLFF. CDR3 in DNA: TGTGCCAGCAGCGTAGGGCGGGGTAGCACTTTGAATGAAAAACTGTTTTTT.

J is TRBJ2-6 and V is TRBV5-4; D might be TRBD1 (6 bases). CDR3 size: 16 residues. Germline V gene data show CDR1 as SGHNT and CDR2 as YYREEE (reference sequence). Trimming took 4 bases from V and 2 from J, leaving 13 bases between them. The CDR3: CASSLGNRAGANVLTF. DNA for the CDR3: TGTGCCAGCAGCCTAGGGAACAGGGCTGGGGCCAACGTCCTGACTTTC. Full variable domain (outside the CDR3, taken from reference TRBV5-4 and TRBJ2-6): ETGVTQSPTHLIKTRGQQVTLRCSSQSGHNTVSWYQQALGQGPQFIFQYYREEENGRGNFPPRFSGLQFPNYSSELNVNALELDDSALYLCASSLGNRAGANVLTFGAGSRLTVL.

The V gene is TRBV19, the J gene TRBJ1-5; no firm D call. Trimming stripped 6 bases from V and 3 bases from J, with 12 bases between. Germline V gene sequence: CDR1 LNHDA, CDR2 SQIVND (reference sequence). This CDR3 is built from 14 residues. The CDR3 sequence: CASRRRDFNQPQHF. For the CDR3, the DNA is TGTGCCAGTAGAAGACGGGATTTCAATCAGCCCCAGCATTTT.

The chain combines TRBV29-1 with TRBJ1-5; D is unresolved. The CDR3 contains 13 residues. V was cut by 3 bases and J by 3 bases, with 9 bases left in between. Looked up from germline, CDR1 is SQVTM and CDR2 is ANQGSEA. The CDR3 sequence: CSVDLGANQPQHF. CDR3 nucleotides: TGCAGCGTTGACTTGGGCGCCAATCAGCCCCAGCATTTT.

This chain connects TRBV10-1 to TRBJ1-1; D is perhaps TRBD1 (5 bases). There are 13 residues in the CDR3. The ends were cut back, 2 bases at V and 3 bases at J, with 7 bases in the middle. Germline V gives CDR1 WNHNN, CDR2 SYGVQD (reference sequence). CDR3 in DNA: TGCGCCAGCAGTGAGCGGGGGGACACTGAAGCTTTCTTT. This gives the protein CASSERGDTEAFF.

The V and J genes are TRBV5-1 and TRBJ1-1; TRBD1 agrees at 7 bases. V lost 3 bases, J lost 4 bases, and 12 bases stayed unmatched. The CDR3 has 16 residues. Germline V gene sequence: CDR1 SGHRS, CDR2 YFSETQ. The CDR3 is CASSSPYRGVGTEAFF. For the CDR3, the DNA is TGCGCCAGCAGCTCACCCTACAGGGGTGTAGGCACTGAAGCTTTCTTT. The entire variable domain, with the rest obtained from reference TRBV5-1 and TRBJ1-1, is as follows: KAGVTQTPRYLIKTRGQQVTLSCSPISGHRSVSWYQQTPGQGLQFLFEYFSETQRNKGNFPGRFSGRQFSNSRSEMNVSTLELGDSALYLCASSSPYRGVGTEAFFGQGTRLTVV.